This TCR beta chain was captured in a study of response to subunit inactivated influenza vaccine. Points from the study as a whole: Seasonal influenza vaccination, on each occasion, was suggested by the authors to recruit few new T cells.

TCRdb reanalysed the RT-PCR reads using MiXCR and keeps one entry per CDR3 protein. Among about 700,000 distinct CDR3 sequences listed, about 14% were seen once. Of note for this clonotype: Its specificity is unknown.

CDR3 length equals 16 residues. Germline V lookup: CDR1 SGDLS, CDR2 YYNGEE. After removal of 0 bases from V and 3 bases from J, the junction contained 5 bases not matched to a gene. The V and J genes are TRBV9 and TRBJ2-1, with 8 positions matching TRBD2. The specimen was PBMCs from blood, collected 14 days before vaccination. The receptor was isolated from a man over 45 who received an inactivated influenza vaccine. The CDR3 here is CASSVGDSGVYNEQFF. The DNA of the CDR3 is TGTGCCAGCAGCGTAGGAGATAGCGGGGTCTACAATGAGCAGTTCTTC.